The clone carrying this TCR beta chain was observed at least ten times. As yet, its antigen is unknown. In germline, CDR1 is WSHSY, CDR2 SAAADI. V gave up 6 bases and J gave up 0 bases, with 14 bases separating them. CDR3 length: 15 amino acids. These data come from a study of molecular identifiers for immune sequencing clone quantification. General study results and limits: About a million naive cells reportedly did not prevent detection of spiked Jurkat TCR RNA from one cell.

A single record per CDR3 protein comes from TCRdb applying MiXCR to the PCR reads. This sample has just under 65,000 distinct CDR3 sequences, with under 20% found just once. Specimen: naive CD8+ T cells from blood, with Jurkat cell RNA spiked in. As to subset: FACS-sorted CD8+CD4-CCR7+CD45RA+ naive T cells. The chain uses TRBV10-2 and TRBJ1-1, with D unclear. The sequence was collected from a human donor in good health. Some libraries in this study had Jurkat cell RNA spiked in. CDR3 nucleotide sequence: TGCGCCAGCAGCAAACTGGGCCTCATGAACACTGAAGCTTTCTTT. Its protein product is CASSKLGLMNTEAFF.